This paragraph reports one T cell receptor beta chain. Per the germline V gene, CDR1 is SGHTA and CDR2 is FQGNSA. Trimming stripped 4 bases from V and 2 bases from J, with 11 bases between. This CDR3 is built from 14 residues. In the study's own analysis: Researchers report that nucleated cell counts were estimated from reference gene primer amplification. Assay: immunoSEQ multiplex PCR; the TCRdb copy retains only in-frame clones and omits some. Clonal size and the V and J genes are those of that table, whereas D and trimming came from the DNA. The sample holds tens of thousands of clones; about 85% are singletons and the top ten take around 45%. The sample originates from a study of blood T cell repertoires in COVID-19. Study at large: Some COVID-19 samples were acute and others convalescent; all came from the United States, Italy and Spain. From T cells, B-cell-depleted T cells, or PBMCs came the material, which was cDNA or gDNA.

The clonotype originates from a woman older than 75 with acute or convalescent COVID-19. Material: peripheral blood. V usage is TRBV7-2 and J usage is TRBJ1-1, with a weak D call TRBD1 (5 bases). CDR3 protein: CASSSGGGNTEAFF. The CDR3 DNA follows: TGTGCCAGCAGCTCCGGGGGAGGAAACACTGAAGCTTTCTTT.